Presented here are 5 T cell receptor beta chains from one specimen sequenced in a study of CD8+ T cells in alopecia areata. Isolated RNA was reverse transcribed into cDNA used as the sequencing template. The method was immunoSEQ multiplex PCR; TCRdb's version includes in-frame clones alone and lacks a portion of them. The sample includes roughly 180,000 clones, roughly 46% seen only once; the top ten take around 10%. Treatment meaning: oral pan-JAK inhibitor, 5-10 mg twice daily. The sequencing used CD8+ T cells sorted from blood, collected around week 54, from a patient treated with tofacitinib. The receptor source for this set is a human donor with alopecia areata.

This clone was observed a single time. The gene calls are TRBV2 and TRBJ2-1; possibly TRBD2 for D (5 bases). V lost 5 bases to trimming and J lost 7 bases, with 12 bases between them. CDR3 length: 13 amino acids. Germline lookup yields CDR1 SNHLY and CDR2 FYNNEI. DNA of the CDR3: TGTGCCAGCAGTCCATTTTCGGGGAATGAGCAGTTCTTC. Encoded protein: CASSPFSGNEQFF.

This clone showed up just once. This chain links TRBV4-1 with TRBJ2-2; D gene ambiguous. The CDR3 loop spans 15 amino acids. In germline, CDR1 is MGHRA, CDR2 YSYEKL. Trimming left V 1 base short and J 2 bases short, with 8 bases between. The CDR3 reads CASSQVFFNTGELFF. The DNA for the CDR3 is TGCGCCAGCAGCCAAGTGTTCTTCAACACCGGGGAGCTGTTTTTT.

The chain is built from TRBV14 and TRBJ2-6, with unresolved D. The CDR3 consists of 16 residues. V was shortened by 0 bases and J by 2 bases, with 8 bases between the two germline ends. Germline CDR1 is SGHDN and CDR2 is FVKESK. This chain's CDR3 is CASSQERGAGANVLTF. CDR3 DNA: TGTGCCAGCAGCCAAGAAAGAGGCGCTGGGGCCAACGTCCTGACTTTC.

A few counts support this clone. The chain is built from TRBV9 and TRBJ2-5; tentative D call: TRBD1 (6 bases). This CDR3 is built from 15 residues. Germline V gene data show CDR1 as SGDLS and CDR2 as YYNGEE. Trimming pared 0 bases from V and 3 bases from J, leaving 12 bases between. CDR3 region: CASSVGSEGEETQYF. The DNA for the CDR3 is TGTGCCAGCAGCGTAGGGAGCGAGGGGGAAGAGACCCAGTACTTC.

This clone was recorded a few times. The V call is TRBV9, the J call TRBJ1-2; D remains ambiguous. Germline CDR1 and CDR2: SGDLS and YYNGEE. The CDR3 length is 14 residues. The ends were cut back, 4 bases at V and 4 bases at J, with 14 bases in the middle. CDR3 amino acids: CASSPRGTIYGYTF. In nucleotides, the CDR3 is TGTGCCAGCAGCCCCCGGGGAACTATCTATGGCTACACCTTC.